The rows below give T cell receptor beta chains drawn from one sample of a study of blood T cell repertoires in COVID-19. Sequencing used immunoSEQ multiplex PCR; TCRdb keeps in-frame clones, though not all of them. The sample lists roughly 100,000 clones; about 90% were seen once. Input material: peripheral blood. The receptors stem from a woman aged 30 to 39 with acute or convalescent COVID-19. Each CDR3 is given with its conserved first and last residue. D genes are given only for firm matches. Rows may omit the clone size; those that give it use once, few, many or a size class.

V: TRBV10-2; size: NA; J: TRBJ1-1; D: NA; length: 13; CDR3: CASRGQANTEAFF
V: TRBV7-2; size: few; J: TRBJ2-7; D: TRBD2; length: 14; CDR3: CASSVKAGNYEQYF
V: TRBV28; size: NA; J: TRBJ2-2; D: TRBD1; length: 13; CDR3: CATGTANTGELFF
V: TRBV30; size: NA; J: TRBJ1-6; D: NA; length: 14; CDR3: CAWRTGRVNSPLHF
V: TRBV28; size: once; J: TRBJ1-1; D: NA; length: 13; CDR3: CASVSPRRAEAFF
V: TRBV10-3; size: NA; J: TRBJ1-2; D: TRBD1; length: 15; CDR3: CAISESTDRVGGYTF
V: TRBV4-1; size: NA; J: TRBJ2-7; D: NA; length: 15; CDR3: CASSQETGRSYEQYF
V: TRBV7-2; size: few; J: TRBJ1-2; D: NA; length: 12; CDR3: CASSFPGWGYTF
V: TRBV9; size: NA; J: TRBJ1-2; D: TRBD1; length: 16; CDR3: CASSVGGGQGGYGYTF
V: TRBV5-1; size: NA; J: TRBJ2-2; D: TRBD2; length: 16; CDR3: CASSRLAGANTGELFF
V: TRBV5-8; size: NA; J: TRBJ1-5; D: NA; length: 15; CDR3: CASSWPGHGNQPQHF
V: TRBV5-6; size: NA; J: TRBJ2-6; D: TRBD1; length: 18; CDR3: CASRFVGTGGAGANVLTF
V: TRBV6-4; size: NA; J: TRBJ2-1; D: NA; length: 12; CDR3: CASSDSVNEQFF
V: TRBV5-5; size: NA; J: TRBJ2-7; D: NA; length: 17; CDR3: CASSFPGSPKQDYEQYF
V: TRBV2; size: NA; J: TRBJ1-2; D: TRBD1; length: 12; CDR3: CASRTGGYGYTF
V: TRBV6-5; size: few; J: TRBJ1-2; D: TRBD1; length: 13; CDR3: CASRVQGAGGYTF
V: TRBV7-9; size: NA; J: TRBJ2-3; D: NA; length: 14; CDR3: CASSLSGGRDTQYF
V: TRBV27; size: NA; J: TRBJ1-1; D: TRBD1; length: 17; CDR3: CASSLRGHDTKNTEAFF
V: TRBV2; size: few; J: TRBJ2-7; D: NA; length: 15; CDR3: CASSPGGGRSYEQYF
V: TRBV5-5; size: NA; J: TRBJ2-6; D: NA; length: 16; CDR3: CASSLSPSLPLGVLTF
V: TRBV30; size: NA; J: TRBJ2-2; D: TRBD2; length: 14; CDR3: CAWSRAGATGELFF
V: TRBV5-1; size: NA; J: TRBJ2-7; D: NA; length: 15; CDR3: CASSLAIEPWSEQYF
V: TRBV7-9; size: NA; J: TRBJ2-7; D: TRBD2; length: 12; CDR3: CASRGGTYEQYF
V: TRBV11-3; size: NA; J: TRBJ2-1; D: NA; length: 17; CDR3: CASSLGIPGRSYNEQFF
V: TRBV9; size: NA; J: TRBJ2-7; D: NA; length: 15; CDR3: CASSTTGQIHYEQYF
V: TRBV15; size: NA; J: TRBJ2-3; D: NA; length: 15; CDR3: CATSTPQGTTDTQYF
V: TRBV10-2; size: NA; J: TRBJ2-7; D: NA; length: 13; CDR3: CATLSPGAYEQYF
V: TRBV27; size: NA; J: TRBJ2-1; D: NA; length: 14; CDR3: CASSLAGQYNEQFF
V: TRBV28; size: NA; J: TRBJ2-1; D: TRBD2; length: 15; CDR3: CASSSSGGHYNEQFF
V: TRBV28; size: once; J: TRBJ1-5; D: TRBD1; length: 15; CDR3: CASSFGRGVNQPQHF
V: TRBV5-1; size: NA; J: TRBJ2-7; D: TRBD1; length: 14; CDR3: CASSFRGLSYEQYF
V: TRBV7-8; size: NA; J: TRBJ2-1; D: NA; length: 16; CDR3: CASSSGTGWSHNEQFF
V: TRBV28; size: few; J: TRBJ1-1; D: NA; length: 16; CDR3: CASSLPRLGGNTEAFF
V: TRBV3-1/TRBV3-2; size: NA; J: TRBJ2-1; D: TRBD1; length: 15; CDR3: CASRLRDREGSEQFF
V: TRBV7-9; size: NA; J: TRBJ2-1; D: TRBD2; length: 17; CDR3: CASSLDQRGEHYNEQFF
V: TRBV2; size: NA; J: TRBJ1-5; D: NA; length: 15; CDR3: CASSPPGVSNQPQHF
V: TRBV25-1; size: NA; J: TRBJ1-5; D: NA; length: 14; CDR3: CASSEGGRYQPQHF
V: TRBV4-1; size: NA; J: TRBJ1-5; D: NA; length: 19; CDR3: CASSQDPRGSYGRNQPQHF
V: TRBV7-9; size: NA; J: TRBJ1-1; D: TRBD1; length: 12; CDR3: CATGTVNTEAFF
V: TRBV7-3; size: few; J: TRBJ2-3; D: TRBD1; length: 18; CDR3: CASSLGRSGQGFTDTQYF
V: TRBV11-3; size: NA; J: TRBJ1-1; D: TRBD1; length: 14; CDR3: CASSLQTGVAEAFF
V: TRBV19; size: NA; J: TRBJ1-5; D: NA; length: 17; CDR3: CASSIDRGALSNQPQHF
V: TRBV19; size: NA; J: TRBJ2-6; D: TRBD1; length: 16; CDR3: CASSIEQGTGANVLTF
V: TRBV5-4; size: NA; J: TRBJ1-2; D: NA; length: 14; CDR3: CASSLGTDNYGYTF
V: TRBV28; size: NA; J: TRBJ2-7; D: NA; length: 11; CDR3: CAIRQNYEQYF
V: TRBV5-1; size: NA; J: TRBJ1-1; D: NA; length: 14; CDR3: CASSQTGGSFGAFF
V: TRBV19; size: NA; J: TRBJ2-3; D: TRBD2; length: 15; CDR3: CASSPGGTSTDTQYF
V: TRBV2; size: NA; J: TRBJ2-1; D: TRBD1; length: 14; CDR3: CASREDRAYNEQFF
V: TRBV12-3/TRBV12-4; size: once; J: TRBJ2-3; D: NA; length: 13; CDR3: CASRTRAPDTQYF
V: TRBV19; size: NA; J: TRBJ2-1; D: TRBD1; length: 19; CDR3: CASSPRGQGAIVKYNEQFF
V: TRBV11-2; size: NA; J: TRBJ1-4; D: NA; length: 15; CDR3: CASSLAPAANEKLFF
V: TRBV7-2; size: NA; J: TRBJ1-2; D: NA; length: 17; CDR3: CASSLARGSTGNYGYTF
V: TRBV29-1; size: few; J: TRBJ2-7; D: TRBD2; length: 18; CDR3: CSVVSKTSGSLKGDEQYF
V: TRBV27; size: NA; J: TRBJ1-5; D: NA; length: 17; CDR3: CASSLKGNPQGRQPQHF
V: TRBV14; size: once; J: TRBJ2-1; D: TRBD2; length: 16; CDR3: CASSQAWEGPYNEQFF
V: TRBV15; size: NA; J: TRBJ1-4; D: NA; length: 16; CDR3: CATSRGSQGSGEKLFF
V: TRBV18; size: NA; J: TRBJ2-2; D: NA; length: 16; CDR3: CASSHRPGGDTGELFF
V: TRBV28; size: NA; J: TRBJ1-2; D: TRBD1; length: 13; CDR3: CASSPTGLHGYTF
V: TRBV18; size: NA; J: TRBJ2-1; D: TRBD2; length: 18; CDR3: CASSSYTSGGSSYNEQFF